This TCR beta chain was captured in a study of STAT3 mutations in large granular lymphocyte leukemia (dated by TCRdb to between 2017 and 2020). Concerning the study at large: Roughly half of the T-LGLL patients who were sequenced longitudinally carried canonical activating STAT3 mutations. Over half of the T-LGLL patients were given one or more immunosuppressive therapy regimens, and around two fifths of the treated patients had a hematologic response. To reconstruct clonal hierarchy and dynamics, serial deep sequencing of TCRbeta CDR3 and STAT3 was performed in patients with T-cell large granular lymphocyte leukemia. More than 15 representative T-LGLL cases were selected from an initial cohort of 200 to 250 LGL patients for longitudinal TCRbeta and STAT3 sequencing. As controls, the study also included longitudinal sequencing of two patients with natural killer LGL leukemia. On average, sequencing was done at around 3.6 time points per patient, with the number of samplings ranging from 2 to 8.

TCRbeta libraries were sequenced on an Illumina MiSeq, averaging roughly 40,000 productive templates per sample. Multiplex PCR amplification was used to generate TCRbeta CDR3 libraries with the immunoSEQ assay. The authors processed their data as follows. Following a previously defined approach, repertoire diversity was calculated, and values close to 0 point to extremely monoclonal samples. TCRdb took over this immuneACCESS table, retaining in-frame rearrangements with V and J assigned. Such tables are incomplete; in checked studies, under half of the missing clones stem from an unresolved V gene, and the remainder is unexplained. V, J and clone size are those of that table, while D and trimming were read from the DNA. A total of under 35,000 clones appear in this sample, around 86% of them only once. Roughly 13% of the sample belongs to the ten largest clones. Study-wide findings and limitations: Because no samples were available when a clone first appeared, clonal expansion had to be inferred from samplings taken at other points. Linking therapy response to changes in TCR clonal burden was complicated by variable intervals between samplings and by differing treatment regimens. TCR clonotype switching after therapy was seen in about 35% of the 18 patients, with all newly emerging clones being STAT3 wild type. Persisting codominant clonotypes in some patients meant a small but highly pathogenic clone may have been missed. At least one immunodominant TCRbeta clonotype was identified in every T-LGLL patient, and multiple immunodominant subclonotypes were identified in about half of the T-LGLL patients. In several patients, dominant TCR clone burden exceeded STAT3 mutant burden, suggesting STAT3 mutation arose secondarily within a pre-expanded clone.

The same DNA, extracted from blood mononuclear cells, served for both TCR sequencing and STAT3 sequencing. This clone was seen a handful of times. There is no known antigen for this receptor. No base qualities exist here, and no much larger clone lies one base off it. Reading from cysteine to phenylalanine, the CDR3 counts 13 amino acids. Only the CDR3 DNA stays, 39 bases, in frame from base 1. Relative to germline, V is missing 3 bases and J is missing 7 bases, with 4 bases of the junction outside any gene match. The germline V gene supplies CDR1 SGHTA and CDR2 FQGNSA. The rearranged chain carries TRBV7-2 and TRBJ2-7, with 9 bases matching TRBD2. The sample comprised peripheral blood mononuclear cells. This clonotype originated in a man aged 60 to 75 with T-cell large granular lymphocyte leukemia. Some clones in this sample may be carry-over from other donors' samples. The age is the age at diagnosis. CDR3 reads: CASSLGLAGEQYF. The nucleotide sequence reads as follows: TGTGCCAGCAGCTTGGGGCTAGCGGGGGAGCAGTACTTC.